In this sample, the clone carrying this TCR beta chain turned up a few times. This specimen belongs to a study of identical twins. TCRdb re-analysed the 5' RACE reads in MiXCR, keeping a single row per CDR3 protein. Of roughly 480,000 distinct CDR3 sequences detected, around 24% appear once; the ten largest clones hold about 2.7%. These records were also assigned to another study, of T cells expressing NK-cell markers. That report notes: One of the eight sequenced donors was seronegative, whereas the other seven were HCMV-seropositive.

The source is a woman between 18 and 29 years old in good health. Sequenced input: CD4+ T cells sorted from blood.

The CDR3 DNA is TGCAGTGCTAGTTTTACGGGGACAGGGGTCGCAGATACGCAGTATTTT. Its protein product is CSASFTGTGVADTQYF. This chain uses TRBV20-1 with TRBJ2-3; 10 positions agree with TRBD1. Germline lookup yields CDR1 DFQATT and CDR2 SNEGSKA (reference sequence). The ends lost 3 bases at V and 4 bases at J; junction bases unmatched: 10. The CDR3 has 16 amino acids.